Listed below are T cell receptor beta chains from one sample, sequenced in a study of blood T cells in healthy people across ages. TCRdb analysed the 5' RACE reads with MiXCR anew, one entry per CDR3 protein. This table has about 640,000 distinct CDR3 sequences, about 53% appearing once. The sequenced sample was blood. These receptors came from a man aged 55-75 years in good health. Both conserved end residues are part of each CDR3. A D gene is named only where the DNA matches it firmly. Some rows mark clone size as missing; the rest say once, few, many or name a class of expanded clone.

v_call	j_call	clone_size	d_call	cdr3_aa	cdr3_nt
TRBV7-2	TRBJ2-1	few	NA	CASSFTAGNYNEQFF	TGTGCCAGCAGCTTCACCGCCGGGAACTACAATGAGCAGTTCTTC
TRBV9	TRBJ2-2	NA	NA	CASSVESGGGELFF	TGTGCCAGCAGCGTCGAATCCGGCGGCGGGGAGCTGTTTTTT
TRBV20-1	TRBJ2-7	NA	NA	CSAGGGVYEQYF	TGCAGTGCCGGAGGCGGGGTGTACGAGCAGTACTTC
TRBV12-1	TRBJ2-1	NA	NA	CASSARPPYTEQFF	TGTGCCAGCAGCGCTAGACCGCCCTACACTGAGCAGTTCTTC
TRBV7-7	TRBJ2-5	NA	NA	CASSPDAEETQYF	TGTGCCAGCAGCCCGGACGCAGAAGAGACCCAGTACTTC
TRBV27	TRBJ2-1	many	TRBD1	CASSTGGYNEQFF	TGTGCCAGCAGCACAGGGGGCTACAATGAGCAGTTCTTC
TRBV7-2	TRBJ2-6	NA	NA	CASSHRGSGANVLTF	TGTGCCAGCAGTCATAGGGGCTCTGGGGCCAACGTCCTGACTTTC
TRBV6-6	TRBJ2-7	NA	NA	CASSYVQGGNEQYF	TGTGCCAGCAGTTACGTTCAGGGGGGCAACGAGCAGTACTTC
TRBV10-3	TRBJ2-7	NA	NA	CAISDGQGTYEQYF	TGTGCCATCAGTGACGGCCAGGGCACTTACGAGCAGTACTTC
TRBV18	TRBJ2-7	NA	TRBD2	CASSPQRGLYEQYF	TGTGCCAGCTCACCCCAGCGGGGGTTGTACGAGCAGTACTTC